This TCR beta chain appears in the sequencing data of a study of CD8+CD57+ T cells in acquired aplastic anemia. The overall study: Sorted CD4+ plus CD8+ cells gave DNA averaging roughly 3 ug.

The CDR3 loop spans 15 amino acids. Germline-derived CDR1 and CDR2 are KGHDR and SFDVKD. Trimming cost V 9 bases and J 0 bases, with 14 bases left between them. Patients chosen for sequencing had CD8+CD57+ cells that had expanded, as shown by flow cytometry. A severe acquired aplastic anemia diagnosis applied to all patients. As to this clonotype: Its target is not known.

The use of genomic DNA as template underpinned the TCR beta VDJ and CDR3 profiling. Each CDR3 protein is one row after TCRdb ran MiXCR on the reads. The sample includes about 180,000 distinct CDR3 sequences, 55% to 65% of them seen just once. Study-level points and caveats: Comparison of patients with controls identified about 27 shared CD8+ CDR3 sequences. Patient and control CD8+ Simpson's diversity was not significantly different.

This TCR derives from a human donor with aplastic anemia. Sequencing was done on a sample of sorted CD4+, CD8+, or CD8+CD57+ T cells (not recorded which) from PBMCs. This chain uses TRBV24-1 with TRBJ1-5, with TRBD1 as a possible D gene (6 bases). The CDR3 DNA reads as TGTGCCACCTCAGAAAGGGGGAATAGCAATCAGCCCCAGCATTTT. Its translation: CATSERGNSNQPQHF.